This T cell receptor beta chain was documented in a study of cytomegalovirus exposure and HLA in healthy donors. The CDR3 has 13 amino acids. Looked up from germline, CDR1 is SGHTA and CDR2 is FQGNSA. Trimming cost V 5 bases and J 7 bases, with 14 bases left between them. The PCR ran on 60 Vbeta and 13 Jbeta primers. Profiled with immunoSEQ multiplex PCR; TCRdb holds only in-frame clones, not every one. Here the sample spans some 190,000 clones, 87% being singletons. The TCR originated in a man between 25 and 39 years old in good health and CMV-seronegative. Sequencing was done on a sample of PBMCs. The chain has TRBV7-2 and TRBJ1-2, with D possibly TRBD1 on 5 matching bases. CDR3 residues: CASSRGDVRGYTF. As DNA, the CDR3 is TGTGCCAGCAGCCGGGGGGACGTCCGTGGCTACACCTTC.